This section outlines one T cell receptor beta chain sequence together with its context. Antigen unknown. One junction end does not reproduce the germline sequence, and a read error may be involved. The sample is drawn from a study of cytomegalovirus exposure and HLA in healthy donors. Study-level background: T cells numbering around 170 million yielded 117 million unique TCR beta sequences in an earlier analysis. Study-wide findings and caveats: Sequencing likely generated an artifact that appeared as a cluster of highly shared sequence variants.

PCR involved 60 Vbeta and 13 Jbeta primers. Method: immunoSEQ multiplex PCR; TCRdb's copy keeps in-frame clones and lacks some. The sample includes more than 120,000 clones, over 75% of them seen just once. The germline V gene encodes CDR1 WSHSY and CDR2 SAAADI. The length of the CDR3 is 13 residues. The sequence was collected from a woman in her twenties or thirties in good health and CMV-seronegative. The gene calls are TRBV10-2 and TRBJ2-5, with TRBD2 identical over 7 bases. The material sequenced was PBMCs. The CDR3, as DNA: TGCGCCAACAGTGAGGCGGGAGCTGGGACCCAGTACTTC. Protein sequence: CANSEAGAGTQYF.